A selection of T cell receptor beta chains follows, all from one sample in a study of T cell repertoires in cytomegalovirus infection. TCRdb re-called the reads with MiXCR, one entry per CDR3 protein. This table holds over 450,000 distinct CDR3 sequences, approximately 11% found once. The specimen was PBMCs. These receptors were taken from a human donor in good health (CMV status not recorded). Some clones in this sample may be carry-over from other donors' samples. The CDR3 runs from the conserved cysteine through the conserved F or W. Fields, in order: clone size, V gene, J gene, CDR3 length, D gene, CDR3 protein, CDR3 DNA. D genes are given only for firm matches. Size is stated for part of the rows, as once, few or many counts, or as a class when the clone is expanded.

>NA|TRBV14|TRBJ1-4|15|NA
CASSPRGPRGEKLFF
TGTGCCAGCAGCCCCCGCGGACCCCGAGGTGAAAAACTGTTTTTT
>NA|TRBV12-5|TRBJ1-1|13|NA
CASGLYRDTEAFF
TGTGCTAGTGGCCTGTACAGAGACACTGAAGCTTTCTTT
>NA|TRBV9|TRBJ2-5|15|NA
CASSVGVGGRETQYF
TGTGCCAGCAGCGTAGGGGTAGGGGGTCGAGAGACCCAGTACTTC
>NA|TRBV7-9|TRBJ1-2|14|NA
CASSFDAVRYGYTF
TGTGCCAGCAGCTTCGACGCAGTGCGGTATGGCTACACCTTC
>many|TRBV27|TRBJ1-4|16|TRBD1
CASRKGTGETNEKLFF
TGTGCCAGCAGGAAGGGGACAGGGGAAACTAATGAAAAACTGTTTTTT
>few|TRBV20-1|TRBJ2-2|15|TRBD1
CSAREGGSTGGELFF
TGCAGTGCTAGAGAAGGGGGCTCCACTGGCGGGGAGCTGTTTTTT
>many|TRBV7-3|TRBJ2-2|15|NA
CASSHGGDRAGELFF
TGTGCCAGCAGCCATGGGGGGGACAGAGCCGGGGAGCTGTTTTTT
>many|TRBV5-4|TRBJ1-2|13|NA
CASSGNRNYGYTF
TGTGCCAGCTCAGGGAACCGAAACTATGGCTACACCTTC
>many|TRBV20-1|TRBJ2-3|15|NA
CSAPSGGLSTDTQYF
TGCAGTGCTCCCAGCGGCGGGCTCAGCACAGATACGCAGTATTTT
>NA|TRBV20-1|TRBJ2-1|15|NA
CSARTPGPPYNEQFF
TGCAGTGCTAGAACTCCGGGACCCCCTTACAATGAGCAGTTCTTC
>few|TRBV19|TRBJ1-1|13|NA
CASTLGVYTEAFF
TGTGCCAGTACCCTGGGGGTATACACTGAAGCTTTCTTT
>many|TRBV7-2|TRBJ1-2|17|NA
CASSLGGNPVGDYGYTF
TGTGCCAGCAGTCTGGGGGGAAACCCCGTAGGTGACTATGGCTACACCTTC
>many|TRBV28|TRBJ1-6|15|TRBD1
CASSPWTGSNSPLHF
TGTGCCAGCAGTCCCTGGACAGGGAGTAATTCACCCCTCCACTTT
>NA|TRBV29-1|TRBJ2-1|15|NA
CSVPKAGLSYNEQFF
TGCAGCGTTCCCAAAGCGGGCCTCTCCTACAATGAGCAGTTCTTC
>few|TRBV28|TRBJ1-2|11|NA
CASSSTATMTF
TGTGCCAGCAGTTCTACAGCCACTATGACCTTC
>many|TRBV6-5|TRBJ2-1|14|TRBD2
CATINRGGQGEQFF
TGTGCCACCATCAACCGGGGGGGCCAAGGTGAGCAGTTCTTC
>NA|TRBV30|TRBJ1-2|13|NA
CAWISRWGYGYTF
TGTGCCTGGATTTCGAGGTGGGGCTATGGCTACACCTTC
>many|TRBV25-1|TRBJ2-1|14|NA
CASAPSRSYNEQFF
TGTGCCAGCGCCCCTAGCCGCTCCTACAATGAGCAGTTCTTC
>few|TRBV20-1|TRBJ1-1|14|NA
CSAPRGIANTEAFF
TGCAGTGCTCCGAGGGGGATCGCGAACACTGAAGCTTTCTTT
>many|TRBV7-2|TRBJ2-7|13|NA
CASSLFRAHEQYF
TGTGCCAGCAGCCTCTTTAGGGCGCATGAGCAGTACTTC
>many|TRBV11-2|TRBJ1-6|14|TRBD1
CASSAGTGNSPLHF
TGTGCCAGCAGCGCGGGGACAGGGAATTCACCCCTCCACTTT
>many|TRBV30|TRBJ2-1|15|TRBD2
CAWSKLAGSYNEQFF
TGTGCCTGGAGCAAATTAGCGGGATCCTACAATGAGCAGTTCTTC
>many|TRBV28|TRBJ2-3|16|TRBD1
CASSLWGTGDRDTQYF
TGTGCCAGCAGTTTATGGGGGACAGGGGATAGAGATACGCAGTATTTT
>many|TRBV7-8|TRBJ2-2|17|TRBD2
CASSSRLAGGVIGELFF
TGTGCCAGCAGCTCAAGACTAGCGGGAGGAGTAATCGGGGAGCTGTTTTTT
>few|TRBV2|TRBJ1-2|14|TRBD1
CASRDREVLYGYTF
TGTGCCAGCAGGGACAGGGAGGTACTTTATGGCTACACCTTC
>many|TRBV4-2|TRBJ2-1|16|TRBD2
CASSPTPSGMNNEQFF
TGTGCCAGCAGCCCGACTCCCAGCGGGATGAACAATGAGCAGTTCTTC